A selection of T cell receptor beta chains follows, all from one sample in a study of post-analysis software for immune sequencing data. One entry per CDR3 protein, called by TCRdb with MiXCR from the PCR reads. The sample has approximately 150,000 distinct CDR3 sequences, 30% seen once. Sequenced: blood. Every receptor here comes from a girl aged 5-17 years with multiple sclerosis. Each CDR3 is given with its conserved first and last residue. Fields, in order: J gene, clone size, V gene, D gene, CDR3 DNA, CDR3 protein. D genes are given only for firm matches. Size is omitted from some rows. Given values are once, few, many or a class for expanded clones.

>TRBJ1-1|few|TRBV6-6|.
TGTGCCAGCAGTTCAAGGACTGAAGGGGAAGCTTTCTTT
CASSSRTEGEAFF
>TRBJ1-2|many|TRBV7-9|.
TGTGCCAGCAGCTTGGCCAGGGACTATGGCTACACCTTC
CASSLARDYGYTF
>TRBJ2-7|.|TRBV3-1|TRBD2
TGTGCCAGCAGCCAAGGGGAATGGCGGGAGTGGGTCGGAAAGCAGTACTTC
CASSQGEWREWVGKQYF
>TRBJ2-7|many|TRBV5-1|.
TGCGCCAGCAGCCCTTCTGTCTCGACAGGCTCCTACGAGCAGTACTTC
CASSPSVSTGSYEQYF
>TRBJ2-7|few|TRBV5-1|.
TGCGCCAGCAGCTCAGGCACAGACACCCGCTACGAGCAGTACTTC
CASSSGTDTRYEQYF
>TRBJ1-2|.|TRBV18|.
TGTGCCAGCTCACCACGAAACCAGGAAAACTATGGCTACACCTTC
CASSPRNQENYGYTF
>TRBJ1-6|.|TRBV20-1|.
TGCAGTGCTAGAGTTGAGGTGAATAATTCACCCCTCCACTTT
CSARVEVNNSPLHF
>TRBJ1-2|.|TRBV19|.
TGTGCCGGTAGTATTCTCCACGCGATGCCTGCTAACTATGGCTACACCTTC
CAGSILHAMPANYGYTF
>TRBJ2-1|many|TRBV25-1|TRBD2
TGTGCCAGCAGTCAACTAGCGGGAGGGCCCAATGAGCAGTTCTTC
CASSQLAGGPNEQFF
>TRBJ2-1|few|TRBV3-1|.
TGTGCCAGCAGCCGGGACGCGTACAATGAGCAGTTCTTC
CASSRDAYNEQFF
>TRBJ2-3|.|TRBV20-1|TRBD2
TGCAGTGCTTTTAGCGGGGGAGCGCACCGCACAGATACGCAGTATTTT
CSAFSGGAHRTDTQYF
>TRBJ1-1|.|TRBV4-1|.
TGCGCCAGCAGCCAAGTCGGAGGAACGAGAACTGAAGCTTTCTTT
CASSQVGGTRTEAFF
>TRBJ2-1|many|TRBV9|TRBD2
TGTGCCAGCAGCGTAGCCGCGGGAGGGCGTTATGAGCAGTTCTTC
CASSVAAGGRYEQFF
>TRBJ2-3|.|TRBV12-3/TRBV12-4|.
TGTGCCAGCAGTCTAACAGGGATGAGCACAGATACGCAGTATTTT
CASSLTGMSTDTQYF
>TRBJ2-2|.|TRBV28|TRBD2
TGTGCCAGCAGTTCTAGCGGGAGCAACACCGGGGAGCTGTTTTTT
CASSSSGSNTGELFF
>TRBJ2-1|many|TRBV4-1|TRBD1
TGCGCCAGCAGCCGAACGATAATGGATCCGGGACAGGGGGCCAAAATTGTCTACAATGAGCAGTTCTTC
CASSRTIMDPGQGAKIVYNEQFF
>TRBJ2-1|many|TRBV7-9|TRBD1
TGTGCCAGCAGCCCCTATCAGGGGGCGAACAATGAGCAGTTCTTC
CASSPYQGANNEQFF
>TRBJ2-1|.|TRBV5-1|TRBD1
TGCGCCAGCAGTAACCGGGACAGGGCTGGTGAGCAGTTCTTC
CASSNRDRAGEQFF
>TRBJ1-1|.|TRBV21-1|.
TGTGCCAGCAGCAAATTGAGGGACTTGGGGCTGGACACTGAAGCTTTCTTT
CASSKLRDLGLDTEAFF